Sequencing of this TCR beta chain was carried out in a study of T cell repertoires in cytomegalovirus infection. Of note for this clonotype: Its antigen is unidentified.

Trimming removed 4 bases at V and 4 bases at J, with 7 bases between. From germline, CDR1 is SGHVT and CDR2 SQSDAQ. The CDR3 is 12 amino acids. TCRdb re-analysed the reads in MiXCR, keeping a single row per CDR3 protein. This sample yields about 830,000 distinct CDR3 sequences, of which 32% are seen a single time; around 11% belongs to the top ten. Source: cultured CD8+ T cells from PBMCs, taken from culture after CMV antigen stimulation. The sequence was collected from a human donor in good health (CMV status not recorded). Some clones in this sample may be carry-over from other donors' samples. The chain links TRBV7-4 to TRBJ2-5, with D unclear. The CDR3: CASSSRLETQYF. CDR3 bases: TGTGCCAGCAGCTCTCGTCTAGAGACCCAGTACTTC.